This TCR beta chain was observed in a study of T cells in localized non-small cell lung cancer. Study observations and caveats: The study detected a median approximately 50 of the top 100 tumor clones in adjacent lung. With higher T cell density in blood came longer overall survival. Uninvolved adjacent lung showed the highest T cell clonality, exceeding tumor.

Worth noting for this clone: Antigen unknown. Relative to the germline gene, one junction end is altered; a read error may explain this. Other DNA sequences in this sample translate to the same CDR3.

Only in-frame clones appear in the TCRdb table, and some are missing; sequencing was by immunoSEQ multiplex PCR. The sample lists some 49,000 clones, around 86% occurring once. The sequences come from peripheral blood mononuclear cells, collected before any cancer treatment. The sequence derives from a man between 40 and 69 years old with stage III lung adenocarcinoma.

For the CDR3, the DNA is TGTAGTCTACTCGAGATGGAGACCCAGTACTTC. Translating gives CSLLEMETQYF. The chain has TRBV20-1 and TRBJ2-5, with D unclear. This CDR3 is 11 amino acids long. The V gene's germline CDR1 is DFQATT and CDR2 SNEGSKA (reference sequence).